This T cell receptor (beta chain) was found in a study of T cells in Graves' hyperthyroidism and ophthalmopathy. Study summary: Prior to any treatment, at the point of initial diagnosis, peripheral blood was collected.

Amplified TCR beta CDR3 regions derived from RNA transcripts. TCR CDR3 underwent first-round RT-PCR with the HTBI primer set. TCRdb reprocessed the multiplex PCR reads with MiXCR, giving one entry per CDR3 protein. The sample shows more than 300,000 distinct CDR3 sequences, approximately 18% of them seen only once. Recently diagnosed hyperthyroidism of less than 2 months' duration affected patients aged 18 to 65. Diagnosing involved the use of clinical symptoms, serum thyroxine and TRAb, thyroid ultrasound and orbital computed tomography. This clonotype has just a few counts. Sequenced input: blood. This receptor was taken from a woman under 40 with Graves' hyperthyroidism that later progressed to Graves' ophthalmopathy.

CDR3 sequence: CASSQEVPGQGSYGYTF. CDR3 sequence (DNA): TGCGCCAGCAGCCAAGAGGTACCGGGACAGGGTAGCTATGGCTACACCTTC. The gene calls are TRBV4-1 and TRBJ1-2; 9 bases map to TRBD1. Germline CDR1 reads MGHRA; CDR2 reads YSYEKL. The J segment lost 4 bases and the V segment lost 0 bases, leaving 9 bases of the junction unmatched. The CDR3 is made up of 17 amino acids.